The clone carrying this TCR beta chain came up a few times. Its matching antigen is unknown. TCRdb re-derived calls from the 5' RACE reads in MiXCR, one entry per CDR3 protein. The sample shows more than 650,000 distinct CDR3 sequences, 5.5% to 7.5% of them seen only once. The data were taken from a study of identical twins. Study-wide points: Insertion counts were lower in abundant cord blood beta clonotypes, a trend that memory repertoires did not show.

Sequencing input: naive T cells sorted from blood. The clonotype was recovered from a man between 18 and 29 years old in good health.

For the CDR3, the DNA is TGTGCCAGCAGCTTAAGGGGACTAGGGGATCTCAATGAGCAGTTCTTC. This sequence encodes CASSLRGLGDLNEQFF. The chain links TRBV7-2 to TRBJ2-1, with TRBD2 matching over 8 bases. Germline V lookup: CDR1 SGHTA, CDR2 FQGNSA. Trimming at V came to 2 bases and at J to 6 bases, leaving 9 bases not matched to a gene. This CDR3 has 16 residues.